The source of this T cell receptor (beta chain) is a study of control samples from healthy donors and cancer patients. In germline, CDR1 is LGHDT, CDR2 YNNKEL (reference sequence). The CDR3 runs to 12 residues. V lost 0 bases and J lost 9, with 5 bases in between. Sequenced by immunoSEQ multiplex PCR; TCRdb stores in-frame clones only, minus some. The data show 120,000 or so clones, around 87% seen once. The chain employs TRBV3-1 (or the pseudogene TRBV3-2) and TRBJ1-4; no definite D call. The sample comprised blood. This clonotype was obtained from a man aged 60 to 69 in good health. The CDR3 DNA is TGTGCCAGCAGCCAAGAGGATAAAAAACTGTTTTTT. It encodes CASSQEDKKLFF.